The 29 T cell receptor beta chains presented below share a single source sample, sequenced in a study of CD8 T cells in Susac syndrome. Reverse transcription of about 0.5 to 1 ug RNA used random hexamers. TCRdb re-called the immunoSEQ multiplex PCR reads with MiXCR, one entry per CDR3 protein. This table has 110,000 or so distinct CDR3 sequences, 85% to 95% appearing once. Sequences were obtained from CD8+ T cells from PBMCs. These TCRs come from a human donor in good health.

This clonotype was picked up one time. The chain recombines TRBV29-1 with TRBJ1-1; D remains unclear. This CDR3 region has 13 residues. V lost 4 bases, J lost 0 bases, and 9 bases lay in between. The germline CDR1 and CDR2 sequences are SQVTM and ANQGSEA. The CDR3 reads CSVGRLMNTEAFF. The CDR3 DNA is TGCAGCGTTGGACGTCTCATGAACACTGAAGCTTTCTTT.

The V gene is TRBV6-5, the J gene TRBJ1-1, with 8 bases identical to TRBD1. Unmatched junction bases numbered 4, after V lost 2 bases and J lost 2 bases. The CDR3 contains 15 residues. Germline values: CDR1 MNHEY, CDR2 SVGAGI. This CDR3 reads CASSYRTGKNTEAFF. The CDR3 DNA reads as TGTGCCAGCAGTTACCGGACAGGGAAAAACACTGAAGCTTTCTTT.

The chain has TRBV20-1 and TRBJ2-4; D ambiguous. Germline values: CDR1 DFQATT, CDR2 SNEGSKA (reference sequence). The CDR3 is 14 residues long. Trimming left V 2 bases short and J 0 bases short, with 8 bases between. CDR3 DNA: TGCAGTGCTAGAACACCCCTAGCCAAAAACATTCAGTACTTC. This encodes CSARTPLAKNIQYF.

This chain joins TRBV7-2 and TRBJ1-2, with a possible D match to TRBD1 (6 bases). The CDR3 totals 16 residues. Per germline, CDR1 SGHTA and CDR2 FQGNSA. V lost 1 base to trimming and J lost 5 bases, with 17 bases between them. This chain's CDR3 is CASSLDNRVVRYGYTF. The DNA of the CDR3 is TGTGCCAGCAGCTTAGATAACAGGGTAGTTCGGTATGGCTACACCTTC.

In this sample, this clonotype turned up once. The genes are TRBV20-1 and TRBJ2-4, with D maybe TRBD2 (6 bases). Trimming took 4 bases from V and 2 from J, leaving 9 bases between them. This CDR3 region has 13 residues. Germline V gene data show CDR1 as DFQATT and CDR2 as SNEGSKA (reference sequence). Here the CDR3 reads CSATTSPKNIQYF. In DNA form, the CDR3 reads TGCAGTGCTACGACTAGTCCCAAAAACATTCAGTACTTC.

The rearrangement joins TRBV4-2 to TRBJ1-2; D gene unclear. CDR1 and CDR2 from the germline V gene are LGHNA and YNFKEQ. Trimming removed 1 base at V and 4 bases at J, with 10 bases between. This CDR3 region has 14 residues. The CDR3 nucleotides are TGTGCCAGCAGCCAAGTTGGGGAGGGCTATGGCTACACCTTC. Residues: CASSQVGEGYGYTF.

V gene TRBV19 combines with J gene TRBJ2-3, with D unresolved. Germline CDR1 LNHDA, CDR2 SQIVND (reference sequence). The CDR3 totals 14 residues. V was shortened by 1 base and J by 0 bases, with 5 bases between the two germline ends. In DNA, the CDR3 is TGTGCCAGTAGTATAGGTTTTAGCACAGATACGCAGTATTTT. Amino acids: CASSIGFSTDTQYF.

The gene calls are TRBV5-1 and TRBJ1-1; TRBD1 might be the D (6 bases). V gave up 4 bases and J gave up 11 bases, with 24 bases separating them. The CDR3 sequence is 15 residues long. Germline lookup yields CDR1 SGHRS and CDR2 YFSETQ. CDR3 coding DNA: TGCGCCAGCAGCCTATCCGGGACACGGGACCGTCGGGCTTTCTTT. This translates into CASSLSGTRDRRAFF.

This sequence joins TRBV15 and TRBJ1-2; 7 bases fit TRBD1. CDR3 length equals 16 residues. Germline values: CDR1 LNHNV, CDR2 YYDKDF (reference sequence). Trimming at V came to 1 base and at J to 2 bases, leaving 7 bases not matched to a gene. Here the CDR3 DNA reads TGTGCCACCAGCAGAGGTACAGGGGCGGGGAACTATGGCTACACCTTC. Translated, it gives CATSRGTGAGNYGYTF.

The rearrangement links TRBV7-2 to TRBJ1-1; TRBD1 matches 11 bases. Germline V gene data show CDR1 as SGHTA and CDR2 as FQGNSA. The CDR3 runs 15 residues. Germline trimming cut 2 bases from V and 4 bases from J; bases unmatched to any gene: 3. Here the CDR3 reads CASSLRTGGLTEAFF. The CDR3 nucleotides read TGTGCCAGCAGCTTAAGGACAGGGGGCCTCACTGAAGCTTTCTTT.

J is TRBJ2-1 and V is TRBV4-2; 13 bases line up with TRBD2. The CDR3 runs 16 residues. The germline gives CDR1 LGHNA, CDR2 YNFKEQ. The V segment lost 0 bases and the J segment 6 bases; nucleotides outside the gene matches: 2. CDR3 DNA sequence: TGTGCCAGCAGCCAAGAGACTAGCGGGAGGCCCAATGAGCAGTTCTTC. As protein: CASSQETSGRPNEQFF.

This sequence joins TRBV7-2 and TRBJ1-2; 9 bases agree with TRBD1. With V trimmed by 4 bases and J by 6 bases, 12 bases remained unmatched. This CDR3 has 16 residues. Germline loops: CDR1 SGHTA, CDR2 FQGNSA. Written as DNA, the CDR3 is TGTGCCAGCAGCTCCCAAGTGGGACAGGGCTACGATGGCTACACCTTC. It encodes CASSSQVGQGYDGYTF.

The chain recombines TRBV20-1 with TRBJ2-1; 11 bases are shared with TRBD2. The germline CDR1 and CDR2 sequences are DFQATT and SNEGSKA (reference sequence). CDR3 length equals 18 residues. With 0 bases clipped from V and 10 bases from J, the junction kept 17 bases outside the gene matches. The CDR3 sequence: CSARDRGLAGGRVREQFF. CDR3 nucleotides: TGCAGTGCTAGAGATCGGGGGCTAGCGGGAGGCCGGGTCCGGGAGCAGTTCTTC.

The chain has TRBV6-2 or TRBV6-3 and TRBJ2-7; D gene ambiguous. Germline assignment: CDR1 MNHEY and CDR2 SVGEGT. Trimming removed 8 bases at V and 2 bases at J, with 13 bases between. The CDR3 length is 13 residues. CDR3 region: CASSLLLPYEQYF. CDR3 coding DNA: TGTGCCAGCTCGCTCCTTCTACCCTACGAGCAGTACTTC.

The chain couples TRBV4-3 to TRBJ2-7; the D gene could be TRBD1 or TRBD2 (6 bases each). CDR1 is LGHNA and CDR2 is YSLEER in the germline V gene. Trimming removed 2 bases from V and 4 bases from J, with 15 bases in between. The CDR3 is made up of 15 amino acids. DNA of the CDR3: TGCGCCAGCAGCCAATCGAGTACGGGGGCTTACGAGCAGTACTTC. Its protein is CASSQSSTGAYEQYF.

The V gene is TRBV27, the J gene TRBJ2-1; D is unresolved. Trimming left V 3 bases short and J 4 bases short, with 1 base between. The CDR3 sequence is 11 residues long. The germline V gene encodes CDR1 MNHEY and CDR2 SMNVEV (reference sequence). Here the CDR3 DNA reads TGTGCCAGCAGTTTGTACAATGAGCAGTTCTTC. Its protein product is CASSLYNEQFF.

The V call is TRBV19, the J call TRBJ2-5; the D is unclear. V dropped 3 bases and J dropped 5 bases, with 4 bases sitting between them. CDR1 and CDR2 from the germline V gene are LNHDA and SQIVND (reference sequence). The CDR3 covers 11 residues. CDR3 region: CASSIEETQYF. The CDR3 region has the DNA TGTGCCAGTAGTATTGAGGAGACCCAGTACTTC.

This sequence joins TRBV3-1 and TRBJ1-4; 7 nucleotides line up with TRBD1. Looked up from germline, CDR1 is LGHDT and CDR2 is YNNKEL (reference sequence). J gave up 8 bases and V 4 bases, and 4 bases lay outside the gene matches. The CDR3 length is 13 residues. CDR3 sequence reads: CASSPTGIEKLFF. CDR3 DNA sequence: TGTGCCAGCAGCCCGACAGGGATCGAAAAACTGTTTTTT.

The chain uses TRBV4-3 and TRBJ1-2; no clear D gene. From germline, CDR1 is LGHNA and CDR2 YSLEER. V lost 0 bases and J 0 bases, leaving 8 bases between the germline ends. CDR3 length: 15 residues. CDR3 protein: CASSQDPSANYGYTF. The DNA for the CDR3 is TGCGCCAGCAGCCAAGACCCCAGTGCTAACTATGGCTACACCTTC.

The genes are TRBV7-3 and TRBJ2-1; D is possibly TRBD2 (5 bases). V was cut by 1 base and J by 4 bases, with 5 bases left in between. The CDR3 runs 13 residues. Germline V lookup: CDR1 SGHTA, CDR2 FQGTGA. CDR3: CASSLSGYNEQFF. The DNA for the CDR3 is TGTGCCAGCAGCTTAAGCGGGTACAATGAGCAGTTCTTC. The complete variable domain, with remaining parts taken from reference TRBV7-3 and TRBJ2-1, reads GAGVSQTPSNKVTEKGKYVELRCDPISGHTALYWYRQSLGQGPEFLIYFQGTGAADDSGLPNDRFFAVRPEGSVSTLKIQRTERGDSAVYLCASSLSGYNEQFFGPGTRLTVL.

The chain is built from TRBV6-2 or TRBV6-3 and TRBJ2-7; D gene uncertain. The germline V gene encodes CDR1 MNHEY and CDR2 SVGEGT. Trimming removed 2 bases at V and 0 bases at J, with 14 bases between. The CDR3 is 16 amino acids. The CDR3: CASSYRTSVRSYEQYF. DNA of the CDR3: TGTGCCAGCAGTTACCGGACCAGCGTCCGCTCCTACGAGCAGTACTTC.

In DNA form, the CDR3 reads TGCAGTGCTCCCCGACTAGCGGGGGGCCTAGAGACCCAGTACTTC. It translates to CSAPRLAGGLETQYF. The rearrangement joins TRBV20-1 to TRBJ2-5; 13 bases map to TRBD2. CDR1 and CDR2 (germline): DFQATT, SNEGSKA (reference sequence). The CDR3 spans 15 residues. The J segment lost 4 bases and the V segment lost 5 bases, leaving 7 bases of the junction unmatched.

The DNA for the CDR3 is TGTGCCAGCAGCTTAGGTGGCGGGAGGGGCGAAGAGACCCAGTACTTC. Protein sequence: CASSLGGGRGEETQYF. The chain is built from TRBV7-2 and TRBJ2-5; TRBD2 matches at 9 bases. Germline lookup yields CDR1 SGHTA and CDR2 FQGNSA. The trim removed 1 base at V and 3 bases at J, leaving 6 bases unmatched. This CDR3 has 16 amino acids. Supplemented by reference TRBV7-2 and TRBJ2-5, the full variable domain reads GAGVSQSPSNKVTEKGKDVELRCDPISGHTALYWYRQSLGQGLEFLIYFQGNSAPDKSGLPSDRFSAERTGGSVSTLTIQRTQQEDSAVYLCASSLGGGRGEETQYFGPGTRLLVL.

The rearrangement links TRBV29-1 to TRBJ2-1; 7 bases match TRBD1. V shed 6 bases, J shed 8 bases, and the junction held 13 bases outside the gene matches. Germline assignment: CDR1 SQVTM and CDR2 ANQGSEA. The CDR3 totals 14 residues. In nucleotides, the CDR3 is TGCAGCGTCCTAACAGGGGACGAATCGCATGAGCAGTTCTTC. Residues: CSVLTGDESHEQFF.

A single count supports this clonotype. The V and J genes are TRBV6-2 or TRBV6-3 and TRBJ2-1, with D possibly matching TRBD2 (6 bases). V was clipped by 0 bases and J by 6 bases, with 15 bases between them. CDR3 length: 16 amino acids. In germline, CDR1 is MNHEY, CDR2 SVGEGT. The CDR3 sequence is CASSYSFGSGVNEQFF. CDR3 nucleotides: TGTGCCAGCAGTTACTCTTTCGGGTCGGGGGTCAATGAGCAGTTCTTC.

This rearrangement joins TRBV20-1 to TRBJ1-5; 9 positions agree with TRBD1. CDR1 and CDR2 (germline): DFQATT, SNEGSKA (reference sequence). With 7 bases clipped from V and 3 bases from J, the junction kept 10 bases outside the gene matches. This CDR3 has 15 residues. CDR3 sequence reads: CSGRRTGDFNQPQHF. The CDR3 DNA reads TGCAGTGGTAGGAGGACAGGGGACTTCAATCAGCCCCAGCATTTT.

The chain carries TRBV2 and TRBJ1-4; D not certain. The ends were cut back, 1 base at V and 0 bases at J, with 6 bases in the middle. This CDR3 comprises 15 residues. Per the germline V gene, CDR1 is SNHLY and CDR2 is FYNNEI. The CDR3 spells CASSEEETTNEKLFF. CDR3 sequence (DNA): TGTGCCAGCAGTGAAGAAGAAACAACTAATGAAAAACTGTTTTTT.

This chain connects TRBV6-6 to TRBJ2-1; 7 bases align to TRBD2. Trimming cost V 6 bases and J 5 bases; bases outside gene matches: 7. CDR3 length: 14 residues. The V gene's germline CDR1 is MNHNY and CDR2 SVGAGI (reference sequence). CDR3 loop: CASRWGGVDNEQFF. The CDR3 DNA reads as TGTGCCAGCAGATGGGGGGGTGTAGACAATGAGCAGTTCTTC.

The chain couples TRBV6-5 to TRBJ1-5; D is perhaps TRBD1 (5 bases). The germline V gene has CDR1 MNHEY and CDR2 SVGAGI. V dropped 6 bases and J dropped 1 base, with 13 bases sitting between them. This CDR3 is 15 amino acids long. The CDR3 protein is CASSPGGISNQPQHF. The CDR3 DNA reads TGTGCCAGCAGCCCCGGGGGGATCAGCAATCAGCCCCAGCATTTT.